This T cell receptor beta chain emerged from a study of T cells in localized non-small cell lung cancer. Study observations and caveats: Adjacent lung had a median approximately 57 of the 100 largest tumor clones.

Germline V gives CDR1 SGHNT, CDR2 YYREEE (reference sequence). CDR3 length: 15 residues. V lost 4 bases and J lost 7, with 15 bases in between. As concerns this clone: The target antigen is unknown.

Sequencing was performed with immunoSEQ multiplex PCR; in TCRdb, only in-frame clones are kept and a portion is missing. The sample shows tens of thousands of clones, around 82% of them seen only once. The specimen was PBMCs, collected before any cancer treatment. The genes are TRBV5-4 and TRBJ1-6; D remains ambiguous. The source is a man aged 35-75 years with stage II squamous cell lung carcinoma. The CDR3 nucleotides read TGTGCCAGCAGCCCACCGGGAGGAGGGAATTCACCCCTCCACTTT. The encoded protein is CASSPPGGGNSPLHF.